These T cell receptor beta chains were read from a single sample in a study of pediatric ulcerative colitis. Libraries were prepared by immunoSEQ multiplex PCR; TCRdb keeps only in-frame clonotypes and omits some of them. Of 55,000 to 65,000 clones listed, over 65% are singletons. The source material was blood. The receptors stem from a boy between 10 and 17 years old with moderate ulcerative colitis. Each CDR3 is given with its conserved first and last residue. D genes are given only for firm matches. Rows may omit the clone size; those that give it use once, few, many or a size class.

D	size	V	J	DNA	CDR3
-	-	TRBV7-9	TRBJ1-5	TGTGCCAGCAGCCGGCGGGACAATCAGCCCCAGCATTTT	CASSRRDNQPQHF
-	few	TRBV5-1	TRBJ1-2	TGCGCCAGCAGCGCTACAGGCTTTTACACCTTC	CASSATGFYTF
-	-	TRBV18	TRBJ2-3	TGTGCCAGCTCCCCACAGGGAACCCCAGATACGCAGTATTTT	CASSPQGTPDTQYF
-	once	TRBV11-3	TRBJ2-3	TGTGCCAGCAGCCGAGGAAGGGTCACAGATACGCAGTATTTT	CASSRGRVTDTQYF
-	-	TRBV7-9	TRBJ2-3	TGTGCCAGCAGTCTAATCCCGGATTCTAGCACAGATACGCAGTATTTT	CASSLIPDSSTDTQYF
-	-	TRBV5-4	TRBJ1-1	TGTGCCAGCAGCTTGGGGGTAGTGAACACTGAAGCTTTCTTT	CASSLGVVNTEAFF
-	-	TRBV7-6	TRBJ1-4	TGTGCCAGCAGCCCCCGAGGACCCTATAATGAAAAACTGTTTTTT	CASSPRGPYNEKLFF
TRBD2	-	TRBV4-1	TRBJ2-7	TGCGCCAGCAGCCCCGTACCACCGGGACTAGCTTCCTACGAGCAGTACTTC	CASSPVPPGLASYEQYF
TRBD2	once	TRBV5-4	TRBJ2-7	TGTGCCAGCAGCTATAGCGGGAGGAAGACCTACGAGCAGTACTTC	CASSYSGRKTYEQYF
TRBD1	-	TRBV19	TRBJ2-1	TGTGCCAGTAGTACTAGAGGGGGGACAGGGATTGAGCAGTTCTTC	CASSTRGGTGIEQFF
-	once	TRBV5-6	TRBJ2-7	TGTGCCAGCAGCAAGGGCTTTCCACCCTACGAGCAGTACTTC	CASSKGFPPYEQYF
-	-	TRBV7-9	TRBJ1-1	TGTGCCCAGCGCGCAGACTTTGTCACTGAAGCTTTCTTT	CAQRADFVTEAFF
-	-	TRBV6-5	TRBJ1-2	TGTGCCAGCAGTCCCACAGGCAGCTATGGCTACACCTTC	CASSPTGSYGYTF
-	-	TRBV7-2	TRBJ2-6	TGTGCCAGCAGCTCGACTCCGGGGGCCAACGTCCTGACTTTC	CASSSTPGANVLTF
-	-	TRBV18	TRBJ1-3	TGTGCCAGCTCACCCAAGGGGCCACCAGGAAACACCATATATTTT	CASSPKGPPGNTIYF
-	few	TRBV30	TRBJ1-1	TGTGCCTGGAGTGTATGGGGCACTGAAGCTTTCTTT	CAWSVWGTEAFF
-	-	TRBV6-5	TRBJ1-2	TGTGCCAGCAGTTCCTCCGGAGGGTTGGCCTATGGCTACACCTTC	CASSSSGGLAYGYTF
-	few	TRBV7-9	TRBJ1-3	TGTGCCAGCAGCTTAGCGGGGAACACCATATATTTT	CASSLAGNTIYF
-	-	TRBV25-1	TRBJ2-6	TGTGCCAGTCTGAGTTCCTCTGGGGCCAACGTCCTGACTTTC	CASLSSSGANVLTF
TRBD2	once	TRBV7-6	TRBJ2-1	TGTGCCAGCAGTATAGCGGGGGGGAGGAACAATGAGCAGTTCTTC	CASSIAGGRNNEQFF
-	-	TRBV30	TRBJ2-2	TGTGCCTGGAGTGTAGGTTCAGTGAACACCGGGGAGCTGTTTTTT	CAWSVGSVNTGELFF
-	-	TRBV28	TRBJ2-3	TGTGCCAGCAGTCCCCCCACCGGAGACACAGATACGCAGTATTTT	CASSPPTGDTDTQYF
-	-	TRBV19	TRBJ1-4	TGTGCCAGTAGTATACAGGGCGCAACTAATGAAAAACTGTTTTTT	CASSIQGATNEKLFF
-	few	TRBV29-1	TRBJ1-1	TGCAGCGGTAAAGTTGTAACTGAAGCTTTCTTT	CSGKVVTEAFF